What follows are 14 T cell receptor beta chains derived from one specimen sequenced in a study of HIV-infected patients and healthy controls. Reverse transcription used 450 to 650 ng RNA and constant-region primers for alpha and beta. Using multiplexing indices, alpha and beta chain libraries were generated apart by chain-specific third strand synthesis. Each CDR3 protein gets one entry after TCRdb re-called the 5' RACE reads with MiXCR. The table has fewer than 7,000 distinct CDR3 sequences, roughly 9.8% seen once. Whole blood was used without fractionation, so all unsorted peripheral T cells were included. This sample comprised blood, obtained before antiretroviral therapy. Source of these receptors: an adult with HIV infection.

This clonotype was seen ten or more times. The J gene is TRBJ1-4, the V gene TRBV7-9; D perhaps matches TRBD1 (5 bases). V dropped 5 bases and J dropped 0 bases, with 19 bases sitting between them. The CDR3 spans 18 residues. Per the germline V gene, CDR1 is SEHNR and CDR2 is FQNEAQ (reference sequence). Here the CDR3 DNA reads TGTGCCAGCAGCCCCTTCGGGTTAGGGGCGGCAACTAATGAAAAACTGTTTTTT. Encoded protein: CASSPFGLGAATNEKLFF.

This clonotype was seen ten or more times. The genes are TRBV10-2 and TRBJ1-4; unclear D gene. V was shortened by 3 bases and J by 2 bases, with 7 bases between the two germline ends. Germline V gene data show CDR1 as WSHSY and CDR2 as SAAADI. The CDR3 has 14 amino acids. CDR3 in DNA: TGCGCCAGCAGTGACGACGGCACTAATGAAAAACTGTTTTTT. It translates to CASSDDGTNEKLFF.

Relative to its sample, this clonotype is medium-sized (0.01 to 0.1%). The chain has TRBV7-8 and TRBJ2-7, with 9 nucleotides matching TRBD1. The CDR3 loop spans 15 amino acids. Germline V gives CDR1 SGHVS, CDR2 FQNEAQ. The V gene end was trimmed by 4 bases and the J gene end by 0 bases; junction bases not matched to a gene: 4. CDR3 DNA: TGTGCCAGCAGCTCGAGGACAGGGGACTCCTACGAGCAGTACTTC. Its translation: CASSSRTGDSYEQYF.

This clonotype is deemed medium-sized. V gene TRBV29-1 combines with J gene TRBJ2-5; TRBD1 might be the D (6 bases). The CDR3 spans 14 residues. V was clipped by 1 base and J by 5 bases, with 14 bases between them. Germline V gives CDR1 SQVTM, CDR2 ANQGSEA. CDR3 region: CSVEAAGAPETQYF. Written as DNA, the CDR3 is TGCAGCGTTGAAGCAGCAGGGGCGCCGGAGACCCAGTACTTC.

This clonotype has a count of ten or more. V is TRBV6-2 or TRBV6-3 and J is TRBJ1-1; D uncertain. Germline CDR1 MNHEY, CDR2 SVGEGT. Trimming cost V 2 bases and J 0 bases, with 7 bases left between them. The CDR3 is 14 amino acids. Here the CDR3 DNA reads TGTGCCAGCAGTTACCTGGAGTTGAACACTGAAGCTTTCTTT. It encodes CASSYLELNTEAFF.

This clonotype ranks as medium-sized. The chain is built from TRBV9 and TRBJ2-1; 7 bases align to TRBD2. After removal of 4 bases from V and 7 bases from J, the junction contained 5 bases not matched to a gene. The CDR3 contains 13 residues. The germline gives CDR1 SGDLS, CDR2 YYNGEE. The CDR3 DNA follows: TGTGCCAGCAGCCCACGGACTAGAAATGAGCAGTTCTTC. Its translation is CASSPRTRNEQFF. Looking up the rest from reference TRBV9 and TRBJ2-1 gives the full variable domain: DSGVTQTPKHLITATGQRVTLRCSPRSGDLSVYWYQQSLDQGLQFLIQYYNGEERAKGNILERFSAQQFPDLHSELNLSSLELGDSALYFCASSPRTRNEQFFGPGTRLTVL.

The chain employs TRBV30 and TRBJ2-1; maybe TRBD2 (5 bases). Germline-derived CDR1 and CDR2 are GTSNPN and SVGIG (reference sequence). This CDR3 is built from 11 residues. With 4 bases removed from V and 16 bases from J, the gap between germline ends came to 17 bases. Here the CDR3 DNA reads TGTGCCTGGACGCTGGGAGTAGAATACTTCTTC. Encoded protein: CAWTLGVEYFF.

This clonotype is classed as medium-sized. The chain combines TRBV29-1 with TRBJ2-1, with TRBD2 identical over 7 bases. CDR1 is SQVTM and CDR2 is ANQGSEA in the germline V gene. The CDR3 extends over 15 amino acids. With 4 bases clipped from V and 4 bases from J, the junction kept 10 bases outside the gene matches. This chain's CDR3 is CSVVLGLSPYNEQFF. The CDR3 nucleotides are TGCAGCGTTGTGTTGGGACTATCTCCTTACAATGAGCAGTTCTTC.

This clonotype occurred many times. The genes are TRBV7-8 and TRBJ2-3; D is undetermined. The length of the CDR3 is 14 residues. Between the trimmed V and J ends, which lost 4 bases and 3 bases, there was a span of 11 bases. Germline V gene lookup returns CDR1 SGHVS and CDR2 FQNEAQ. CDR3 residues: CASSYPLSTDTQYF. The CDR3 nucleotides are TGTGCCAGCAGCTACCCCCTCAGTACAGATACGCAGTATTTT.

This clonotype has ten or more counts. This chain links TRBV19 with TRBJ1-5, with 7 bases matching TRBD1. This CDR3 region has 15 residues. From germline, CDR1 is LNHDA and CDR2 SQIVND (reference sequence). Trimming removed 5 bases from V and 7 bases from J; junction bases left unmatched: 11. The CDR3, as DNA: TGTGCCAGTAGTCAGGCAGGAGGGACAGAGCAGCCCCAGCATTTT. It codes for CASSQAGGTEQPQHF. The full variable domain, in which reference TRBV19 and TRBJ1-5 provide the parts outside the CDR3, is DGGITQSPKYLFRKEGQNVTLSCEQNLNHDAMYWYRQDPGQGLRLIYYSQIVNDFQKGDIAEGYSVSREKKESFPLTVTSAQKNPTAFYLCASSQAGGTEQPQHFGDGTRLSIL.

By sample share, this clonotype is medium-sized. This rearrangement joins TRBV12-3 or TRBV12-4 to TRBJ1-4; the match to TRBD1 covers 7 bases. CDR3 length: 16 residues. The ends lost 5 bases at V and 8 bases at J; junction bases unmatched: 14. The CDR3 spells CASSTPETGNVEKLFF. CDR3 in DNA: TGTGCCAGCAGTACACCAGAGACAGGGAACGTAGAAAAACTGTTTTTT.

This chain links TRBV2 with TRBJ2-1; TRBD1 agrees at 9 bases. Germline V lookup: CDR1 SNHLY, CDR2 FYNNEI. The CDR3 covers 14 residues. The V segment lost 4 bases and the J segment 5 bases; nucleotides outside the gene matches: 3. The DNA for the CDR3 is TGTGCCAGCAGTGTTTGGACAGGGGACAATGAGCAGTTCTTC. This sequence encodes CASSVWTGDNEQFF.

By its share, this clonotype is medium-sized (0.01 to 0.1%). The chain links TRBV2 to TRBJ2-2; 7 bases map to TRBD1. Trimming took 5 bases from V and 3 from J; bases not matched to a gene: 3. The CDR3 contains 14 residues. The germline CDR1 and CDR2 sequences are SNHLY and FYNNEI. CDR3 DNA sequence: TGTGCCAGCAGTACACAGGGGCACACCGGGGAGCTGTTTTTT. Its protein product is CASSTQGHTGELFF.

The chain combines TRBV19 with TRBJ1-4, with no clear D. The CDR3 consists of 15 residues. The germline V and J ends were trimmed by 7 bases and 2 bases, with 14 bases remaining between them. The V gene's germline CDR1 is LNHDA and CDR2 SQIVND (reference sequence). The CDR3 reads CASKEGWNTNEKLFF. The CDR3, as DNA: TGTGCCAGTAAGGAGGGATGGAACACTAATGAAAAACTGTTTTTT.